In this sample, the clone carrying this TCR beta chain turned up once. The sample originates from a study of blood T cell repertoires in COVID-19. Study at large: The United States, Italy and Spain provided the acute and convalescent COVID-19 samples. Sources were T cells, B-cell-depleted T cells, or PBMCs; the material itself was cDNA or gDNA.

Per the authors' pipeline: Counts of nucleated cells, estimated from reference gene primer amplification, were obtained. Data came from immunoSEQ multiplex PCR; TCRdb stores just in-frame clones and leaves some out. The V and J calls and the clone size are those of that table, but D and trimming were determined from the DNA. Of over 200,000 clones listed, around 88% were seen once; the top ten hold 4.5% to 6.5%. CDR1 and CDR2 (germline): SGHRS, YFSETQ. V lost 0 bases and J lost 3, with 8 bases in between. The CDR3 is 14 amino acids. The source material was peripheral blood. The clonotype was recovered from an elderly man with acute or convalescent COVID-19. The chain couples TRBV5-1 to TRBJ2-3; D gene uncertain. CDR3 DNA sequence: TGCGCCAGCAGCTTGGACCGTGCGACAGATACGCAGTATTTT. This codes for CASSLDRATDTQYF.